Sequencing of this T cell receptor beta chain was carried out in a study of T cells in women clearing cervical HPV infection. Study overall: No precancer developed; the control's incident HPV16 infection cleared within 12 months. Study results and caveats: Effector/memory and HPV-specific T cells were not isolated, and association timing is unknown.

In regard to this clone: Its antigen is undetermined. From the germline J gene comes the end of the CDR3, since the read stops 3 residues before it.

The V gene's germline CDR1 is MDHEN and CDR2 SYDVKM. There are 13 residues in the CDR3. The method was immunoSEQ multiplex PCR; TCRdb's version includes in-frame clones alone and lacks a portion of them. The table lists more than 20,000 clones. This TCR was recovered from a woman aged 18 to 75 with a cervical HPV16 infection that either progressed to CIN3+ or cleared (not recorded which). The chain carries TRBV28 and TRBJ2-5; D gene uncertain. Material for sequencing was blood buffy coat. CDR3 DNA (partial): TGTGCCAGCAGTTTAAATTTGGGCGACACC. It yields the protein CASSLNLGDT. The CDR3 reads in full as CASSLNLGDTQYF.